This T cell receptor (beta chain) originates from a study of cytomegalovirus exposure and HLA in healthy donors. Across the study: Ancestry clustering placed 70% to 90% of over 300 genotyped donors in the Caucasian-associated cluster.

Comments on this clone: The junction shows a germline mismatch at one end, possibly a read error.

The CDR3 spans 12 residues. Germline CDR1 reads SEHNR; CDR2 reads FQNEAQ (reference sequence). The PCR employed 60 Vbeta primers together with 13 Jbeta primers. The protocol was immunoSEQ multiplex PCR, while the TCRdb copy is restricted to in-frame clones and leaves out a portion. The data show under 150,000 clones, approximately 80% seen once. The V and J genes are TRBV7-9 and TRBJ2-2, with D possibly matching TRBD2 (5 bases). Sequencing input: PBMCs. The sequence came from a woman in her thirties or forties in good health and CMV-seropositive. CDR3 in DNA: TGTTCCAGCGGTCCGGGGACCGGGGAGCTGTTTTTT. Its translation is CSSGPGTGELFF.